These 18 T cell receptor beta chains were all obtained from the same sample, sequenced in a study of vaccination effects on CD4 cells after COVID-19. These receptors have no known antigen. Around day 10 of culture, CD4+ T cells were separated out. As their vaccination, participants received two doses of either BNT162b2 or mRNA-1273. Generated by immunoSEQ multiplex PCR, the TCRdb table keeps only in-frame clones and is missing some. Among about 66,000 clones listed, roughly 81% were seen once. The sequencing used CD4+ T cells from PBMCs cultured without peptide, collected after COVID-19 vaccination. These receptors originate from a human donor who received a COVID-19 vaccine.

The chain recombines TRBV12-3 or TRBV12-4 with TRBJ1-2; D perhaps matches TRBD1 (6 bases). The CDR3 covers 12 residues. Trimming removed 5 bases at V and 12 bases at J, with 16 bases between. The CDR3 nucleotides read TGTGCCAGCAGTCTGACAGGCCACCTGCACACCTTC. Amino acid sequence: CASSLTGHLHTF.

The rearrangement links TRBV7-8 to TRBJ1-5; a possible D gene is TRBD1 (6 bases). The CDR3 is made up of 16 amino acids. Per the germline V gene, CDR1 is SGHVS and CDR2 is FQNEAQ. V was pared by 5 bases and J by 6 bases, with 20 bases between. In nucleotides, the CDR3 is TGTGCCAGCAGCCCGTACGGCAGGGGTTTAGGTCAGCCCCAGCATTTT. This codes for CASSPYGRGLGQPQHF. The full variable domain, completed using reference TRBV7-8 and TRBJ1-5, is GAGVSQSPRYKVAKRGQDVALRCDPISGHVSLFWYQQALGQGPEFLTYFQNEAQLDKSGLPSDRFFAERPEGSVSTLKIQRTQQEDSAVYLCASSPYGRGLGQPQHFGDGTRLSIL.

The CDR3 DNA is TGTGCCAGCAGCGTAGCTCCCGATGCTCGCTCGTATGGCTACACCTTC. Residues: CASSVAPDARSYGYTF. The genes are TRBV9 and TRBJ1-2; the D is unclear. Trimming removed 0 bases at V and 5 bases at J, with 17 bases between. The germline gives CDR1 SGDLS, CDR2 YYNGEE. The CDR3 spans 16 residues. The whole variable domain, filled in from reference TRBV9 and TRBJ1-2, reads DSGVTQTPKHLITATGQRVTLRCSPRSGDLSVYWYQQSLDQGLQFLIQYYNGEERAKGNILERFSAQQFPDLHSELNLSSLELGDSALYFCASSVAPDARSYGYTFGSGTRLTVV.

The chain combines TRBV5-1 with TRBJ2-5; 8 nucleotides line up with TRBD1. V lost 5 bases, J lost 13 bases, and 16 bases stayed unmatched. The CDR3 contains 14 residues. Germline lookup yields CDR1 SGHRS and CDR2 YFSETQ. The CDR3 protein is CASRPGQELHPLYF. CDR3 bases: TGCGCCAGCAGGCCGGGACAGGAGCTCCATCCCCTGTACTTC.

The count of this clone is one. This sequence joins TRBV19 and TRBJ1-2; D unclear. V lost 5 bases and J 5 bases, leaving 12 bases between the germline ends. Germline V gene data show CDR1 as LNHDA and CDR2 as SQIVND (reference sequence). This CDR3 region has 13 residues. For the CDR3, the DNA is TGTGCCAGTAGTCCTTGGGGTGTTTATGGCTACACCTTC. This gives the protein CASSPWGVYGYTF.

J is TRBJ1-2 and V is TRBV28; the D is unclear. The CDR3 sequence is 12 residues long. Trimming pared 3 bases from V and 4 bases from J, leaving 6 bases between. Germline V gene lookup returns CDR1 MDHEN and CDR2 SYDVKM. The CDR3 sequence is CASSFSVYGYTF. Written as DNA, the CDR3 is TGTGCCAGCAGTTTCAGTGTCTATGGCTACACCTTC.

The chain combines TRBV19 with TRBJ1-2; D perhaps matches TRBD1 (6 bases). Germline V gives CDR1 LNHDA, CDR2 SQIVND (reference sequence). The V and J ends lost 7 bases and 8 bases respectively, with 17 bases between them. This CDR3 comprises 13 residues. The CDR3 sequence is CASTPTGLKGYTF. CDR3 bases: TGTGCCAGTACCCCAACAGGGTTGAAAGGCTACACCTTC.

The genes are TRBV5-6 and TRBJ1-5; D is undetermined. The CDR3 is 13 amino acids. CDR1 and CDR2 (germline): SGHDT, YYEEEE. The V end was cut by 0 bases, the J end by 7 bases, with 8 bases between. The CDR3 loop reads CASSLVGVQPQHF. DNA of the CDR3: TGTGCCAGCAGCTTGGTTGGGGTACAGCCCCAGCATTTT.

The chain combines TRBV9 with TRBJ1-6, with TRBD1 matching 11 bases. After removal of 4 bases from V and 7 bases from J, the junction contained 7 bases not matched to a gene. Germline V gives CDR1 SGDLS, CDR2 YYNGEE. CDR3 length: 16 residues. The chain's CDR3 is CASSPRGDRGNSPLHF. The CDR3 DNA sequence: TGTGCCAGCAGCCCCCGGGGGGACAGGGGGAATTCACCCCTCCACTTT.

The CDR3 loop is CASNSPGQGLGGKNIQYF. The CDR3 nucleotides are TGTGCCAGTAACTCCCCGGGACAGGGGCTAGGCGGCAAAAACATTCAGTACTTC. The rearrangement uses TRBV19 and TRBJ2-4; 10 bases are shared with TRBD1. The J segment lost 3 bases and the V segment lost 7 bases, leaving 15 bases of the junction unmatched. The CDR3 runs to 18 residues. In germline, CDR1 is LNHDA, CDR2 SQIVND (reference sequence).

V and J are TRBV7-2 and TRBJ2-1; TRBD2 aligns across 9 bases. CDR3 length equals 15 residues. The trim removed 0 bases at V and 4 bases at J, leaving 1 base unmatched. CDR1 and CDR2 from the germline V gene are SGHTA and FQGNSA. The CDR3 sequence is CASSLASGGYNEQFF. As DNA, the CDR3 is TGTGCCAGCAGCTTAGCTAGCGGGGGTTACAATGAGCAGTTCTTC.

This clone has only one observation. V and J are TRBV29-1 and TRBJ2-3; D not resolved. The V end lost 2 bases, the J end lost 2 bases, and 5 bases lay between the germline ends. The CDR3 has 12 residues. Germline V CDR1 and CDR2: SQVTM, ANQGSEA. CDR3 nucleotide sequence: TGCAGCGTTGAACCAGTCACAGATACGCAGTATTTT. Its translation: CSVEPVTDTQYF.

This chain connects TRBV6-2 or TRBV6-3 to TRBJ1-6; 12 positions match TRBD1. Germline V gives CDR1 MNHEY, CDR2 SVGEGT. The V and J ends lost 2 bases and 10 bases, in that order; junction bases with no gene match: 3. The CDR3 loop spans 15 amino acids. In DNA, the CDR3 is TGTGCCAGCAGTTACATGGGACAGGGGGCCTCACCCCTCCACTTT. Encoded protein: CASSYMGQGASPLHF.

This chain joins TRBV2 and TRBJ2-4; the D gene is possibly TRBD2 (5 bases). V was clipped by 2 bases and J by 1 base, with 12 bases between them. There are 16 residues in the CDR3. Germline V CDR1 and CDR2: SNHLY, FYNNEI. The CDR3: CASSEIVRRAKNIQYF. For the CDR3, the DNA is TGTGCCAGCAGTGAAATTGTAAGGAGGGCCAAAAACATTCAGTACTTC.

V and J are TRBV7-2 and TRBJ2-3; D gene unclear. The CDR3 extends over 12 amino acids. The germline V and J ends were trimmed by 5 bases and 5 bases, with 8 bases remaining between them. The germline V gene encodes CDR1 SGHTA and CDR2 FQGNSA. For the CDR3, the DNA is TGTGCCAGCAGCCTCCAAATAGATACGCAGTATTTT. It yields the protein CASSLQIDTQYF.

This chain uses TRBV4-2 with TRBJ2-7; D may be TRBD1 (5 bases). Trimming cost V 4 bases and J 1 base, with 11 bases left between them. The CDR3 is 14 amino acids. Germline V gene sequence: CDR1 LGHNA, CDR2 YNFKEQ. The CDR3 DNA reads TGTGCCAGCAGCCGAGAGACAGCATCCTACGAGCAGTACGTC. Translation: CASSRETASYEQYV.

The chain combines TRBV11-3 with TRBJ2-2; D gene unclear. V lost 2 bases and J lost 6, with 7 bases in between. This CDR3 has 13 residues. Germline loops: CDR1 SGHNT, CDR2 YENEEA. CDR3 sequence: CASSLTRAGELFF. The CDR3 nucleotides read TGTGCCAGCAGCTTAACCCGGGCCGGGGAGCTGTTTTTT.

The chain combines TRBV10-3 with TRBJ1-5; 7 bases are a match to TRBD1. The CDR3 has 13 residues. Germline V gene lookup returns CDR1 ENHRY and CDR2 SYGVKD. J was trimmed by 5 bases and V by 8 bases; bases with no gene match: 6. For the CDR3, the DNA is TGTGCCATCGGATTAGACAGGGATCAGCCCCAGCATTTT. Encoded protein: CAIGLDRDQPQHF.